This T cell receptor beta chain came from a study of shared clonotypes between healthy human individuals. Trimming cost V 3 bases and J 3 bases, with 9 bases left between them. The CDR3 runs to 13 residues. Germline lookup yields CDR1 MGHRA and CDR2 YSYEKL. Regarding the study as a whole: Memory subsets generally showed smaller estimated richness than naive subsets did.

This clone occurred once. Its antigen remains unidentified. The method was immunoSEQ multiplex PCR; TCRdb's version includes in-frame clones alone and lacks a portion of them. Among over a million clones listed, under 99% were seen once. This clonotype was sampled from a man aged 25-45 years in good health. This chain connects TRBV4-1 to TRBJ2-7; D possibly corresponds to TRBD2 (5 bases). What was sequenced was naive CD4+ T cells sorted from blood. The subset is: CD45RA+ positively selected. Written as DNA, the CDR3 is TGCGCCAGCAGCCACCGGGGTCTCTACGAGCAGTACTTC. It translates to CASSHRGLYEQYF.